Listed here are 25 T cell receptor beta chains from one sample, sequenced in a study of T cell changes during pregnancy in multiple sclerosis (dated by TCRdb to between 2019 and 2020). Library creation used the immunoSEQ multiplex PCR assay. Not all clones reach the TCRdb copy of this immuneACCESS table, which keeps in-frame sequences only. Checked studies attribute under half of the gap to unresolved V genes and leave the rest unexplained. This sample gives fewer than 110,000 clones in total; more than 85% of them show up just once. Of the sample, about 3.1% is held by the ten largest clones. Specimen: peripheral blood, collected in the second trimester of pregnancy. Receptors originate from a female donor with multiple sclerosis, enrolled in a pregnancy study.

The V and J genes are TRBV28 and TRBJ2-5, with 11 bases lining up with TRBD1. There are 19 residues in the CDR3. The germline V gene has CDR1 MDHEN and CDR2 SYDVKM. Trimming removed 5 bases from V and 1 base from J; junction bases left unmatched: 15. DNA for the CDR3: TGTGCCAGCAGTACCACTCCGCCCTGGGGACAGGGGGGCCAAGAGACCCAGTACTTC. Its protein is CASSTTPPWGQGGQETQYF.

V and J are TRBV1 and TRBJ2-5; TRBD1, the D gene given by the table, was not confirmed from the DNA. TRBV1 is deemed a pseudogene. The CDR3 totals 15 residues. CDR3 in DNA: TGCACCAGCAGCCCTCCCTGGCAGGGCCAAGAGACCCAGTACTTC. Translating gives CTSSPPWQGQETQYF.

The genes are TRBV29-1 and TRBJ2-1, with TRBD2 matching 10 bases. Per germline, CDR1 SQVTM and CDR2 ANQGSEA. Germline trimming cut 7 bases from V and 0 bases from J; bases unmatched to any gene: 0. CDR3 length: 13 residues. CDR3 DNA sequence: TGCAGCGCTAGCGGGAGCTCCTACAATGAGCAGTTCTTC. Translated, it gives CSASGSSYNEQFF.

The V and J genes are TRBV14 and TRBJ2-7; D might be TRBD1 (5 bases). This CDR3 is 18 amino acids long. CDR1 is SGHDN, CDR2 FVKESK, per germline. Trimming took 0 bases from V and 2 from J, leaving 20 bases between them. The CDR3, as DNA: TGTGCCAGCAGCCAAGACGAAAATTTAGGCCCAGGGCCCTACGAGCAGTACTTC. Protein: CASSQDENLGPGPYEQYF.

This clone appeared once. V gene TRBV9 combines with J gene TRBJ1-3; TRBD1 agrees at 7 bases. V shed 5 bases and J 1 base; nucleotides not matched to a gene: 3. The germline V gene encodes CDR1 SGDLS and CDR2 YYNGEE. The CDR3 is 14 amino acids. The CDR3 nucleotides read TGTGCCAGCAGTGAACAGGGGTCTGGAAACACCATATATTTT. It translates to CASSEQGSGNTIYF.

The rearrangement joins TRBV2 to TRBJ2-1, with 12 bases that match TRBD1. V was clipped by 7 bases and J by 6 bases; unmatched bases: 4. The germline CDR1 and CDR2 sequences are SNHLY and FYNNEI. The CDR3 is 14 amino acids. The CDR3 sequence is CASTGDRGPNEQFF. Here the CDR3 DNA reads TGTGCCAGCACAGGGGACAGGGGGCCCAATGAGCAGTTCTTC.

This chain connects TRBV6-5 to TRBJ1-1; 7 bases match TRBD1. CDR1 is MNHEY and CDR2 is SVGAGI in the germline V gene. Trimming cost V 6 bases and J 4 bases; bases outside gene matches: 5. CDR3 size: 13 residues. The CDR3 here is CASSPGQATEAFF. CDR3 in DNA: TGTGCCAGCAGCCCAGGACAGGCCACTGAAGCTTTCTTT.

The CDR3 DNA sequence: TGTGCCAGCAGTGATGCGGGACTAGCGGGAGATACTTGGAACACCGGGGAGCTGTTTTTT. Translation gives CASSDAGLAGDTWNTGELFF. The chain has TRBV2 and TRBJ2-2; 14 nucleotides match TRBD2. V dropped 3 bases and J dropped 1; count of bases not matched to a gene: 10. The germline V gene encodes CDR1 SNHLY and CDR2 FYNNEI. The CDR3 is made up of 20 amino acids.

DNA of the CDR3: TGTGCCAGCAGTCGGGGGATTGACTACGAGCAGTACTTC. Amino acids: CASSRGIDYEQYF. V and J are TRBV6-5 and TRBJ2-7; tentatively, D is TRBD2 (6 bases). V shed 5 bases and J shed 3 bases, with 11 bases lying between them. The CDR3 length is 13 residues. Germline V gene lookup returns CDR1 MNHEY and CDR2 SVGAGI.

The V gene is TRBV27, the J gene TRBJ1-2; TRBD1 agrees at 10 bases. CDR1 is MNHEY and CDR2 is SMNVEV in the germline V gene (reference sequence). V was clipped by 5 bases and J by 3 bases; unmatched bases: 12. This CDR3 has 17 amino acids. In DNA form, the CDR3 reads TGTGCCAGCAGTCAAACCCCGGGACAGGGGATCGACTATGGCTACACCTTC. Protein product: CASSQTPGQGIDYGYTF.

The rearrangement uses TRBV5-4 and TRBJ2-3; TRBD2 matches at 7 bases. V lost 4 bases to trimming and J lost 9 bases; unmatched junction nucleotides: 8. Germline CDR1 reads SGHNT; CDR2 reads YYREEE (reference sequence). The CDR3 is 13 amino acids. CDR3 region: CASSEGRGSTQYF. CDR3 nucleotide sequence: TGTGCCAGCAGCGAAGGTCGCGGGAGCACGCAGTATTTT.

This sequence joins TRBV9 and TRBJ2-1; D remains ambiguous. The CDR3 spans 14 residues. V was pared by 3 bases and J by 7 bases, with 14 bases between. CDR1 is SGDLS and CDR2 is YYNGEE in the germline V gene. The CDR3 nucleotides read TGTGCCAGCAGCGCAGGATCGGCGCAGAATGAGCAGTTCTTC. This gives the protein CASSAGSAQNEQFF.

V usage is TRBV7-6 and J usage is TRBJ2-3; 12 bases map to TRBD2. The CDR3 loop spans 17 amino acids. The germline V gene encodes CDR1 SGHVS and CDR2 FNYEAQ. V lost 3 bases to trimming and J lost 1 base; unmatched junction nucleotides: 5. The CDR3 is CASSFPSGRGGTDTQYF. The CDR3, as DNA: TGTGCCAGCAGCTTTCCTAGCGGGAGGGGGGGCACAGATACGCAGTATTTT.

This chain joins TRBV29-1 and TRBJ2-1; a weak D match, TRBD1 (6 bases). Germline CDR1 and CDR2: SQVTM and ANQGSEA. V was trimmed by 4 bases and J by 2 bases, leaving 18 bases between them. The length of the CDR3 is 16 residues. This chain's CDR3 is CSVVSPRDTAYNEQFF. CDR3 DNA: TGCAGCGTTGTATCCCCCCGGGACACTGCCTACAATGAGCAGTTCTTC.

The rearrangement links TRBV28 to TRBJ2-5, with D possibly TRBD2 on 5 matching bases. Trimming shortened V by 7 bases and J by 2 bases, and 11 bases separated the two germline ends. The CDR3 sequence is 13 residues long. The V gene's germline CDR1 is MDHEN and CDR2 SYDVKM. CDR3: CASTRGWQETQYF. The CDR3 DNA is TGTGCCAGCACCCGAGGGTGGCAAGAGACCCAGTACTTC.

The chain has TRBV9 and TRBJ2-7, with 7 bases fitting TRBD1. From germline, CDR1 is SGDLS and CDR2 YYNGEE. V trimming: 3 bases; J trimming: 2 bases; junction bases outside the gene matches: 5. CDR3 length: 14 amino acids. This chain's CDR3 is CASSAGTAPYEQYF. CDR3 DNA: TGTGCCAGCAGCGCCGGGACAGCCCCCTACGAGCAGTACTTC.

The chain joins TRBV27 to TRBJ2-6, with D possibly TRBD2 on 5 matching bases. V was pared by 5 bases and J by 1 base, with 9 bases between. This CDR3 is 15 amino acids long. Germline values: CDR1 MNHEY, CDR2 SMNVEV (reference sequence). The DNA for the CDR3 is TGTGCCAGCAGTCCCCGGGGTTCTGGGGCCAACGTCCTGACTTTC. Protein product: CASSPRGSGANVLTF.

The rearrangement uses TRBV19 and TRBJ1-1; D unresolved. V lost 3 bases to trimming and J lost 11 bases, with 16 bases between them. Germline CDR1 reads LNHDA; CDR2 reads SQIVND (reference sequence). There are 13 residues in the CDR3. The CDR3 region is CASSMSSVLLAFF. The CDR3 DNA follows: TGTGCCAGTAGTATGTCGTCGGTGCTGCTCGCTTTCTTT. Full variable domain (rest looked up from reference TRBV19 and TRBJ1-1): DGGITQSPKYLFRKEGQNVTLSCEQNLNHDAMYWYRQDPGQGLRLIYYSQIVNDFQKGDIAEGYSVSREKKESFPLTVTSAQKNPTAFYLCASSMSSVLLAFFGQGTRLTVV.

The chain joins TRBV29-1 to TRBJ2-1, with D possibly matching TRBD2 (6 bases). The ends were cut back, 6 bases at V and 5 bases at J, with 26 bases in the middle. The germline gives CDR1 SQVTM, CDR2 ANQGSEA. CDR3 size: 17 residues. For the CDR3, the DNA is TGCAGCGTCCCCCATGTAGACGGGAGCCATCATCACAATGAGCAGTTCTTC. Protein sequence: CSVPHVDGSHHHNEQFF.

This sequence joins TRBV29-1 and TRBJ2-7; 7 bases agree with TRBD2. V trimming: 4 bases; J trimming: 5 bases; junction bases outside the gene matches: 5. The CDR3 runs 12 residues. The germline V gene has CDR1 SQVTM and CDR2 ANQGSEA. CDR3 coding DNA: TGCAGCGTTGTGGCGGGAGTTAACGAGCAGTACTTC. As protein: CSVVAGVNEQYF.

The rearrangement joins TRBV29-1 to TRBJ1-1; 8 nucleotides align to TRBD1. Unmatched junction bases numbered 5, after V lost 4 bases and J lost 1 base. In germline, CDR1 is SQVTM, CDR2 ANQGSEA. This CDR3 spans 14 amino acids. The CDR3: CSVGGGTGNTEAFF. The DNA for the CDR3 is TGCAGCGTTGGTGGGGGGACAGGGAACACTGAAGCTTTCTTT.

The chain uses TRBV15 and TRBJ1-5, with D unclear. CDR3 length: 15 amino acids. Germline assignment: CDR1 LNHNV and CDR2 YYDKDF (reference sequence). Trimming stripped 0 bases from V and 4 bases from J, with 10 bases between. The CDR3 region has the DNA TGTGCCACCAGCAGAGAAGGAGCGGAGAATCAGCCCCAGCATTTT. Encoded protein: CATSREGAENQPQHF.

The rearrangement uses TRBV7-8 and TRBJ2-3, with 8 bases aligning to TRBD1. V was pared by 5 bases and J by 4 bases, with 5 bases of the junction left unmatched. This CDR3 comprises 14 residues. Germline V gene lookup returns CDR1 SGHVS and CDR2 FQNEAQ. The CDR3 protein is CASSPGQGADTQYF. Here the CDR3 DNA reads TGTGCCAGCAGCCCAGGACAGGGCGCAGATACGCAGTATTTT. The variable domain in full, completed from reference TRBV7-8 and TRBJ2-3, reads GAGVSQSPRYKVAKRGQDVALRCDPISGHVSLFWYQQALGQGPEFLTYFQNEAQLDKSGLPSDRFFAERPEGSVSTLKIQRTQQEDSAVYLCASSPGQGADTQYFGPGTRLTVL.

The chain links TRBV6-6 to TRBJ1-1; 7 bases are a match to TRBD1. The CDR3 length is 15 residues. V shed 3 bases and J 1 base; nucleotides not matched to a gene: 5. The germline CDR1 and CDR2 sequences are MNHNY and SVGAGI (reference sequence). CDR3 sequence: CASSYLTGENTEAFF. The DNA of the CDR3 is TGTGCCAGCAGTTATCTCACAGGGGAGAACACTGAAGCTTTCTTT.

The chain combines TRBV19 with TRBJ2-3, with TRBD1 identical over 7 bases. Per germline, CDR1 LNHDA and CDR2 SQIVND (reference sequence). V trimming: 6 bases; J trimming: 0 bases; junction bases outside the gene matches: 15. The CDR3 consists of 18 residues. CDR3 residues: CASRSLRGQASSTDTQYF. CDR3 DNA sequence: TGTGCCAGTAGATCCCTCCGAGGACAGGCCTCTAGCACAGATACGCAGTATTTT. Using reference TRBV19 and TRBJ2-3 for the parts outside the CDR3, the full variable domain is DGGITQSPKYLFRKEGQNVTLSCEQNLNHDAMYWYRQDPGQGLRLIYYSQIVNDFQKGDIAEGYSVSREKKESFPLTVTSAQKNPTAFYLCASRSLRGQASSTDTQYFGPGTRLTVL.